This record concerns one T cell receptor beta chain sequence. Its antigen is unknown. Germline V CDR1 and CDR2: SGHTA, FQGNSA. CDR3 length: 15 residues. Trimming took 1 base from V and 5 from J; bases not matched to a gene: 6. This entry comes from a study of cytomegalovirus exposure and HLA in healthy donors. Primers: 60 Vbeta forward and 13 Jbeta reverse. Only in-frame clones appear in the TCRdb table, and some are missing; sequencing was by immunoSEQ multiplex PCR. Among fewer than 250,000 clones listed, around 85% were seen once. Study-level points and caveats: While the bulk of TCR sequences proved rare, some public TCRs turned up in many donors.

The chain recombines TRBV7-2 with TRBJ1-2; 8 bases are a match to TRBD1. Source material: PBMCs. The source is a man aged 18-30 years in good health and CMV-seronegative. The CDR3 sequence: CASSLGVTGGYGYTF. The CDR3, as DNA: TGTGCCAGCAGCTTAGGTGTTACAGGGGGATATGGCTACACCTTC.